This TCR beta chain was sequenced during a study of Graves' ophthalmopathy and Graves' hyperthyroidism. RNA transcripts yielded amplified TCR beta CDR3 regions. The authors performed first-round RT-PCR with HTBI primers and then a second-round multiplex PCR. TCRdb reprocessed the multiplex PCR reads with MiXCR, giving one entry per CDR3 protein. The table records roughly 700,000 distinct CDR3 sequences, about 44% of them present only once. The V gene's germline CDR1 is MNHEY and CDR2 SVGEGT. V lost 1 base, J lost 5 bases, and 3 bases lay in between. The CDR3 totals 11 residues. The receptor comes from an adult man with Graves' ophthalmopathy. Sequenced input: peripheral blood. J is TRBJ2-7 and V is TRBV6-2 or TRBV6-3, with no clear D. CDR3 sequence reads: CASSYYHEQYF. The CDR3 bases are TGTGCCAGCAGTTACTATCACGAGCAGTACTTC.